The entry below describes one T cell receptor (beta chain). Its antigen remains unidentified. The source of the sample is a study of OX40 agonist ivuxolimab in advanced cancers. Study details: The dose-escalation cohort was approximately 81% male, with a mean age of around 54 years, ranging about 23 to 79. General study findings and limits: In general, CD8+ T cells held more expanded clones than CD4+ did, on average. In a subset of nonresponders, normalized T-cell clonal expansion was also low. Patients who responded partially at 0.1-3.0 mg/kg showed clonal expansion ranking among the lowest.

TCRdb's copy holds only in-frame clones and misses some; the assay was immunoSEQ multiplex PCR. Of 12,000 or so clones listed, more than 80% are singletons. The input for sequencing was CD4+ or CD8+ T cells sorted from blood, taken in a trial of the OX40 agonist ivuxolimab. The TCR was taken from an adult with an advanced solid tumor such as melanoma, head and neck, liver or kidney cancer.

The CDR3 reads CARRHWRKAVTVPHRRNTGELFF. The CDR3 DNA follows: TGTGCCAGGAGACACTGGAGGAAAGCGGTTACCGTCCCACACCGCAGAAACACCGGGGAGCTGTTTTTT. V usage is TRBV19 and J usage is TRBJ2-2, with a tentative D call TRBD2 (5 bases). V lost 9 bases and J 2 bases, leaving 40 bases between the germline ends. CDR1 is LNHDA and CDR2 is SQIVND in the germline V gene (reference sequence). The CDR3 totals 23 residues.